The 10 T cell receptor beta chains below were found in one sample sequenced in a study of blood T cells in healthy people across ages. For the second PCR, which ran for roughly 6 to 11 cycles, a sample-barcoded 5' primer and a J-beta primer mix were used. TCRdb redid the calling of the 5' RACE reads with MiXCR, one entry per CDR3 protein. The repertoire consists of 800,000 or so distinct CDR3 sequences, with roughly 25% occurring once and the leading ten covering more than 3%. These records were also assigned to another study, of T cells of mothers and their children.

The sequenced material came from blood. Source of these receptors: a boy younger than 18 in good health.

The chain has TRBV5-1 and TRBJ2-1; TRBD2 agrees at 12 bases. CDR1 SGHRS and CDR2 YFSETQ come from the germline V gene. The length of the CDR3 is 17 residues. V shed 0 bases and J 1 base; nucleotides not matched to a gene: 2. The CDR3 spells CASSLGLAGESYNEQFF. The CDR3 bases are TGCGCCAGCAGCTTGGGACTAGCGGGGGAGTCCTACAATGAGCAGTTCTTC.

This clonotype was recorded a few times. The junction shows a germline mismatch at one end, possibly a read error. The chain uses TRBV25-1 and TRBJ2-2, with 9 bases lining up with TRBD1. Germline V gene lookup returns CDR1 MGHDK and CDR2 SYGVNS. This CDR3 spans 13 amino acids. CDR3 region: CASSGPTGGGLFF. DNA of the CDR3: TGTGCCAGCAGTGGACCGACAGGGGGGGGGCTGTTTTTT.

The table lists this clonotype with many counts. The chain has TRBV29-1 and TRBJ1-2; TRBD1 agrees at 9 bases. This CDR3 comprises 13 residues. CDR1 is SQVTM and CDR2 is ANQGSEA in the germline V gene. The trim removed 4 bases at V and 6 bases at J, leaving 6 bases unmatched. The chain's CDR3 is CSVVRQGVNGYTF. The DNA of the CDR3 is TGCAGCGTTGTACGACAGGGGGTTAATGGCTACACCTTC.

The CDR3 nucleotides are TGTGCCAGCAGCCCCCTGGCAGGGACAAATTCACCCCTCCACTTT. Translation: CASSPLAGTNSPLHF. The gene calls are TRBV3-1 and TRBJ1-6; maybe TRBD1 (6 bases). Per the germline V gene, CDR1 is LGHDT and CDR2 is YNNKEL (reference sequence). CDR3 length equals 15 residues. With 4 bases removed from V and 7 bases from J, the gap between germline ends came to 14 bases. Filled out from reference TRBV3-1 and TRBJ1-6, the complete variable domain reads DTAVSQTPKYLVTQMGNDKSIKCEQNLGHDTMYWYKQDSKKFLKIMFSYNNKELIINETVPNRFSPKSPDKAHLNLHINSLELGDSAVYFCASSPLAGTNSPLHFGNGTRLTVT.

This clonotype came up a few times. Here the CDR3 DNA reads TGTGCCAGCAGCTTAGGGCGCACAGGGGGCGCGAACTATGGCTACACCTTC. As protein: CASSLGRTGGANYGYTF. This chain links TRBV11-2 with TRBJ1-2, with 9 bases fitting TRBD1. The V gene's germline CDR1 is SGHAT and CDR2 FQNNGV. This CDR3 spans 17 amino acids. V trimming: 1 base; J trimming: 2 bases; junction bases outside the gene matches: 8.

There are a few counts of this clonotype. The CDR3 carries no conserved terminal phenylalanine or tryptophan, so it likely arises from a read error. The J gene is TRBJ2-2, the V gene TRBV29-1; D is unresolved. Germline V gene data show CDR1 as SQVTM and CDR2 as ANQGSEA. The CDR3 has 12 residues. V was pared by 4 bases and J by 8 bases, with 11 bases between. The CDR3 DNA sequence: TGCAGCGTTGTCCCCACAGTGGGGGAGCTGTTTCTT. It translates to CSVVPTVGELFL.

In its sample, this clonotype was seen a few times. This chain uses TRBV20-1 with TRBJ1-4, with D maybe TRBD1 (5 bases). Trimming left V 5 bases short and J 1 base short, with 11 bases between. Germline V gene sequence: CDR1 DFQATT, CDR2 SNEGSKA (reference sequence). The length of the CDR3 is 14 residues. CDR3 sequence: CSAYMRGTNEKLFF. CDR3 sequence (DNA): TGCAGTGCTTATATGAGGGGAACTAATGAAAAACTGTTTTTT.

This chain connects TRBV27 to TRBJ2-1; 15 bases agree with TRBD2. The CDR3 extends over 15 amino acids. V was pared by 6 bases and J by 9 bases, with 6 bases of the junction left unmatched. The V gene's germline CDR1 is MNHEY and CDR2 SMNVEV (reference sequence). For the CDR3, the DNA is TGTGCCAGCAGCTATGGACTAGCGGGGGGGAGTGAGCAGTTCTTC. Its translation is CASSYGLAGGSEQFF.

The chain uses TRBV20-1 and TRBJ2-1, with 11 nucleotides matching TRBD1. Per germline, CDR1 DFQATT and CDR2 SNEGSKA (reference sequence). J was trimmed by 4 bases and V by 3 bases; bases with no gene match: 5. The CDR3 has 15 residues. The CDR3 DNA sequence: TGCAGTGCTAGTGGGGACAGGGGGTCGTACAATGAGCAGTTCTTC. Encoded protein: CSASGDRGSYNEQFF.

CDR3: CATSRGRGSVDTQYF. The CDR3 DNA reads TGTGCCACCAGCAGAGGGAGGGGGTCGGTAGATACGCAGTATTTT. The J gene is TRBJ2-3, the V gene TRBV15; the D gene could be TRBD1 or TRBD2 (6 bases each). Between the trimmed V and J ends, which lost 1 base and 5 bases, there was a span of 13 bases. Germline-derived CDR1 and CDR2 are LNHNV and YYDKDF (reference sequence). CDR3 length equals 15 residues.